This TCR beta chain was profiled in a study of T cell responses to AZD1222 COVID-19 vaccine. The V gene lost 6 bases and the J gene lost 5 bases, with 13 bases spanning the gap. The germline gives CDR1 MNHEY, CDR2 SVGAGI. This CDR3 comprises 13 residues. Data came from immunoSEQ multiplex PCR; TCRdb stores just in-frame clones and leaves some out. The data contain 95,000 to 110,000 clones, about 90% of them singletons. The TCR originated in an adult in good health. The sample in question was peripheral blood, obtained on day 0 of AZD1222 vaccination. This chain joins TRBV6-5 and TRBJ1-1; no reliable D call. The CDR3 nucleotides read TGTGCCAGCAGAACCGGACGGAGGACTGAAGCTTTCTTT. Amino acids: CASRTGRRTEAFF.